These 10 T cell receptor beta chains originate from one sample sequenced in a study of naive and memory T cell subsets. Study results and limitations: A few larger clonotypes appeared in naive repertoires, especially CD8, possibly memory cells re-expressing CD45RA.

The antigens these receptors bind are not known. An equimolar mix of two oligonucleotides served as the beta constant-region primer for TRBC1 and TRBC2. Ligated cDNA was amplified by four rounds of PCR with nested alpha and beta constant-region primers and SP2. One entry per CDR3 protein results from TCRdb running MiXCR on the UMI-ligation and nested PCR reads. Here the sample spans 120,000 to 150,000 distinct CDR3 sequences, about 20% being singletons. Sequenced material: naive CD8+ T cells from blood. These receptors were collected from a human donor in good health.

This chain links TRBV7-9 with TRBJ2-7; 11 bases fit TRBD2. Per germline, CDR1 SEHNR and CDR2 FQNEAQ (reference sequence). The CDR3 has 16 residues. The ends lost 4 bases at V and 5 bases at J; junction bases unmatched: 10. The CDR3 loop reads CASSSSTSGRNHEQYF. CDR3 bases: TGTGCCAGCAGCTCCTCTACTAGCGGGAGAAATCACGAGCAGTACTTC.

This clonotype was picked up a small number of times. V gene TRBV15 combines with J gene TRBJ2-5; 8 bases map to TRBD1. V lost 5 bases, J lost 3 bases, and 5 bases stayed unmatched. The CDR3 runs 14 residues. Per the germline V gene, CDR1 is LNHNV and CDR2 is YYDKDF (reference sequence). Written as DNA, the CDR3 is TGTGCCACCAGCTCCCAGGGGGCAGAAGAGACCCAGTACTTC. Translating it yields CATSSQGAEETQYF.

CDR3 residues: CASSVEGLADTQYF. The CDR3 nucleotides read TGTGCCAGCAGCGTAGAGGGACTAGCAGATACGCAGTATTTT. The chain couples TRBV9 to TRBJ2-3; TRBD2 aligns across 8 bases. CDR1 and CDR2 (germline): SGDLS, YYNGEE. The CDR3 sequence is 14 residues long. The J segment lost 4 bases and the V segment lost 0 bases, leaving 1 base of the junction unmatched. The full variable domain, with the rest looked up from reference TRBV9 and TRBJ2-3, is DSGVTQTPKHLITATGQRVTLRCSPRSGDLSVYWYQQSLDQGLQFLIQYYNGEERAKGNILERFSAQQFPDLHSELNLSSLELGDSALYFCASSVEGLADTQYFGPGTRLTVL.

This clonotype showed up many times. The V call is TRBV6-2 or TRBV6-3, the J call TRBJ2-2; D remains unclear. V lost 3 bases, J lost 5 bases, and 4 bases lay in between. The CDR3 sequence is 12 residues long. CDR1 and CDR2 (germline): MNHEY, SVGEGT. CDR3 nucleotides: TGTGCCAGCAGTTATACTACCGGGGAGCTGTTTTTT. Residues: CASSYTTGELFF.

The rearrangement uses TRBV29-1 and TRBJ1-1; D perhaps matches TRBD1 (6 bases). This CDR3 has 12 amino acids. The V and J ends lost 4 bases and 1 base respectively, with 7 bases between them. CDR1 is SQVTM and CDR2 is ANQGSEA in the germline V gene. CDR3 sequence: CSVGTANTEAFF. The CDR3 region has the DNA TGCAGCGTTGGGACAGCGAACACTGAAGCTTTCTTT. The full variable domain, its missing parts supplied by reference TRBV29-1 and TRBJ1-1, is SAVISQKPSRDICQRGTSLTIQCQVDSQVTMMFWYRQQPGQSLTLIATANQGSEATYESGFVIDKFPISRPNLTFSTLTVSNMSPEDSSIYLCSVGTANTEAFFGQGTRLTVV.

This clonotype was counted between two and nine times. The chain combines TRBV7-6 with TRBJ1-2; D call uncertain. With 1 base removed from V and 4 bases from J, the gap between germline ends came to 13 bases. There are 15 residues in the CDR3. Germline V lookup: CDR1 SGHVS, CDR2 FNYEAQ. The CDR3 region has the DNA TGTGCCAGCAGCTTAGAGGAGGGAAGCGGCTATGGCTACACCTTC. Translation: CASSLEEGSGYGYTF.

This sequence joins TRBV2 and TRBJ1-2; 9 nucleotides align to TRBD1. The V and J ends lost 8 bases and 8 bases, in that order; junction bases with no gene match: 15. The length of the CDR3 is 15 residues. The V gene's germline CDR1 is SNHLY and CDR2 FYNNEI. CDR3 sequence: CASGPGQGPKEGYTF. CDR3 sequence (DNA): TGTGCCAGCGGACCGGGACAGGGCCCAAAGGAAGGCTACACCTTC.

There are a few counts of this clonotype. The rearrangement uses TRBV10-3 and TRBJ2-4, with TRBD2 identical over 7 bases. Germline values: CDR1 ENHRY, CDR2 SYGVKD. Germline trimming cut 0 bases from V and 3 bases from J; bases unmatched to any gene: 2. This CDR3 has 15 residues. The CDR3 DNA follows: TGTGCCATCAGTGAGTCGGGGGAGGGCAAAAACATTCAGTACTTC. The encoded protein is CAISESGEGKNIQYF.

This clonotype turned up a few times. Here the CDR3 DNA reads TGTGCCAGCACCCAACCCGGGACACTGAACACTGAAGCTTTCTTT. Translating it yields CASTQPGTLNTEAFF. The chain is built from TRBV12-3 or TRBV12-4 and TRBJ1-1, with a possible D match to TRBD1 (6 bases). The CDR3 is made up of 15 amino acids. Between the trimmed V and J ends, which lost 7 bases and 0 bases, there was a span of 15 bases.

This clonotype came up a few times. In DNA, the CDR3 is TGCAGTGCTAGAGATACAGAAACCGCGAGCTCCTATAATTCACCCCTCCACTTT. Amino acids: CSARDTETASSYNSPLHF. This chain links TRBV20-1 with TRBJ1-6; D gene uncertain. Germline lookup yields CDR1 DFQATT and CDR2 SNEGSKA (reference sequence). The CDR3 contains 18 residues. Trimming pared 0 bases from V and 0 bases from J, leaving 15 bases between.